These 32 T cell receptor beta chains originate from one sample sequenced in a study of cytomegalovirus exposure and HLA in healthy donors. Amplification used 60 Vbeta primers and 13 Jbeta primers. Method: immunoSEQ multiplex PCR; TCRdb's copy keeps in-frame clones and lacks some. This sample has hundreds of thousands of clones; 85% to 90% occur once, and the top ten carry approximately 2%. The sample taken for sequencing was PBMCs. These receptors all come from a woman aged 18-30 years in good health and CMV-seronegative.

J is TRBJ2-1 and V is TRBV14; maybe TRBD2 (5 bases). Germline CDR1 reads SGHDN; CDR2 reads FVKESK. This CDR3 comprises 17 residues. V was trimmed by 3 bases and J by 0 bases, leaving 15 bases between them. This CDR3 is CASSHWGRGNSYNEQFF. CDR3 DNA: TGTGCCAGCAGCCATTGGGGTCGGGGAAACTCCTACAATGAGCAGTTCTTC. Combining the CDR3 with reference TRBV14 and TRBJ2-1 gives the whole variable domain EAGVTQFPSHSVIEKGQTVTLRCDPISGHDNLYWYRRVMGKEIKFLLHFVKESKQDESGMPNNRFLAERTGGTYSTLKVQPAELEDSGVYFCASSHWGRGNSYNEQFFGPGTRLTVL.

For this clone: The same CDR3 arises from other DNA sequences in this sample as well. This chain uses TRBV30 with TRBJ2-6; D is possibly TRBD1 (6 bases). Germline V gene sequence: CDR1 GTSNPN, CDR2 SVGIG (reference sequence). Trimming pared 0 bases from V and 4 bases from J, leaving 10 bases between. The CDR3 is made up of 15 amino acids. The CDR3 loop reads CAWSVGASGANVLTF. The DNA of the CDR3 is TGTGCCTGGAGTGTGGGGGCTTCAGGGGCCAACGTCCTGACTTTC.

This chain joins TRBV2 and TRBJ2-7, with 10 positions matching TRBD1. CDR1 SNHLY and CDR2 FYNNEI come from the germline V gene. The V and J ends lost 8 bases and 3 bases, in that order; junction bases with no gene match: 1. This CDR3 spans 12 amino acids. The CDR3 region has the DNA TGTGCCAGCGGACAGGGGGGCTACGAGCAGTACTTC. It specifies CASGQGGYEQYF.

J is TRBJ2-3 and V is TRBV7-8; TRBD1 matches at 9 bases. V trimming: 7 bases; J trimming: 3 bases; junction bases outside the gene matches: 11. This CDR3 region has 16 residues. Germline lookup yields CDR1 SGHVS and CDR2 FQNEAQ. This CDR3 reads CASTRTGELITDTQYF. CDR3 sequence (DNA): TGTGCCAGCACTCGGACAGGGGAGTTGATAACAGATACGCAGTATTTT.

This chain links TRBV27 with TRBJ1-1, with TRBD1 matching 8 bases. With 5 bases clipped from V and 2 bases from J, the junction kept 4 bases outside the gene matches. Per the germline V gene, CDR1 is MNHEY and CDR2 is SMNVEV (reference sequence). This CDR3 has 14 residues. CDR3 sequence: CASSRRGLNTEAFF. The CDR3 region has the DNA TGTGCCAGCAGTCGCAGGGGGCTCAACACTGAAGCTTTCTTT.

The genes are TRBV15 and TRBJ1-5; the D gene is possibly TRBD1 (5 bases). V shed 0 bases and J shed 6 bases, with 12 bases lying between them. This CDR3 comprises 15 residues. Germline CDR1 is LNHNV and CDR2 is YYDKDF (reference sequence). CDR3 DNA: TGTGCCACCAGCAGAGATAGGGGTGGCAGTCAGCCCCAGCATTTT. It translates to CATSRDRGGSQPQHF.

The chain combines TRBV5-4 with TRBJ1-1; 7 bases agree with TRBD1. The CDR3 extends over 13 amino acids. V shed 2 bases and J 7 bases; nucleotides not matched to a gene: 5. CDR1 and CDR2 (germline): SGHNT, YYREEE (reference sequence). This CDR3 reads CASSFLQGVEAFF. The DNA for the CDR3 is TGTGCCAGCAGCTTTTTGCAGGGGGTTGAAGCTTTCTTT. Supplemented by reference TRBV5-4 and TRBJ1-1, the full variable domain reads ETGVTQSPTHLIKTRGQQVTLRCSSQSGHNTVSWYQQALGQGPQFIFQYYREEENGRGNFPPRFSGLQFPNYSSELNVNALELDDSALYLCASSFLQGVEAFFGQGTRLTVV.

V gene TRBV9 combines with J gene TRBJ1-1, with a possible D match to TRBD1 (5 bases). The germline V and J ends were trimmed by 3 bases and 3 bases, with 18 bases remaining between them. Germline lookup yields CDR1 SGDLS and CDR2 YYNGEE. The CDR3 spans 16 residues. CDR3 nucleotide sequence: TGTGCCAGCAGCGCCCTTCCAGGGAAGAGAGACACTGAAGCTTTCTTT. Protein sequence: CASSALPGKRDTEAFF.

The CDR3 here is CASSAVTGTSGGGNGELFF. The CDR3 DNA is TGTGCCAGCAGCGCGGTTACCGGGACTAGCGGGGGGGGGAACGGGGAGCTGTTTTTT. The rearrangement uses TRBV9 and TRBJ2-2; 16 nucleotides agree with TRBD2. With 3 bases clipped from V and 7 bases from J, the junction kept 12 bases outside the gene matches. Germline-derived CDR1 and CDR2 are SGDLS and YYNGEE. The CDR3 covers 19 residues.

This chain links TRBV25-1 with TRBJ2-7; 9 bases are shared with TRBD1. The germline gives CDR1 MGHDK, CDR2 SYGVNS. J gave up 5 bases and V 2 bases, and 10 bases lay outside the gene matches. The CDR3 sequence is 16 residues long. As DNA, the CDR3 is TGTGCCAGCAGTGAACCCTCCCCGGGACAGGGCCACGAGCAGTACTTC. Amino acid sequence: CASSEPSPGQGHEQYF.

The CDR3 sequence: CASSPPGLYTDTQYF. The CDR3 nucleotides read TGTGCCAGCAGCCCGCCGGGACTATACACAGATACGCAGTATTTT. The V gene is TRBV11-2, the J gene TRBJ2-3; TRBD2 matches at 7 bases. CDR3 length: 15 residues. J was trimmed by 2 bases and V by 5 bases; bases with no gene match: 7. From germline, CDR1 is SGHAT and CDR2 FQNNGV.

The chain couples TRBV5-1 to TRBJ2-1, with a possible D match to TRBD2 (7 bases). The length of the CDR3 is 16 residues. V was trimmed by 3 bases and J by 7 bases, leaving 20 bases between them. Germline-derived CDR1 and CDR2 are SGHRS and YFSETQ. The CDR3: CASSSATSQGTNEQFF. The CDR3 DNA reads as TGCGCCAGCAGCTCCGCGACTAGCCAGGGGACGAATGAGCAGTTCTTC.

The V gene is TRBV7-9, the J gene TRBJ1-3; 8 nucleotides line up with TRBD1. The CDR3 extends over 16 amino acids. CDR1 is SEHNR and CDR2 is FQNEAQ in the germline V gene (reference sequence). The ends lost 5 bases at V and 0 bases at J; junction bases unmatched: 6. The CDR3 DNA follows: TGTGCCAGCAGCCCCCGGACAGGGCTCTCTGGAAACACCATATATTTT. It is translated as CASSPRTGLSGNTIYF.

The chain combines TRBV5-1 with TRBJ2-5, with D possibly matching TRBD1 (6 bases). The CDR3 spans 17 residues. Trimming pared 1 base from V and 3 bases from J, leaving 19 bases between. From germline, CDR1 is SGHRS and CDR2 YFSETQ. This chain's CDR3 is CASSLQGRTTNEETQYF. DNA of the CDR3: TGCGCCAGCAGCTTGCAGGGGCGAACGACGAACGAAGAGACCCAGTACTTC.

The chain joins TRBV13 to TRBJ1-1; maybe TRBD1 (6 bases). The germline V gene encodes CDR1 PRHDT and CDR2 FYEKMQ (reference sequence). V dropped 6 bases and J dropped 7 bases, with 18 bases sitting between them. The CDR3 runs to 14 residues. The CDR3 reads CASRHLTGGLEAFF. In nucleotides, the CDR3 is TGTGCCAGCAGACACCTGACAGGTGGCCTTGAAGCTTTCTTT.

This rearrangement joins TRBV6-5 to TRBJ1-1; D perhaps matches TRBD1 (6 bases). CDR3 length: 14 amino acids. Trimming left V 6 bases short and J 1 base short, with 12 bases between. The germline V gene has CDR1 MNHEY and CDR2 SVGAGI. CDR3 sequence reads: CASRRKTGNTEAFF. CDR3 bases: TGTGCCAGCAGAAGAAAGACAGGGAACACTGAAGCTTTCTTT.

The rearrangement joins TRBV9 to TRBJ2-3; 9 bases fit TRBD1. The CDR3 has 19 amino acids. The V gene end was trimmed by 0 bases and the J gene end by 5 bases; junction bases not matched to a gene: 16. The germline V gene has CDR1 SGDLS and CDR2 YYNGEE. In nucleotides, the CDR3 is TGTGCCAGCAGCGTAGCTACTTCCGTTGGGACAGGGATTCAAGATACGCAGTATTTT. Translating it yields CASSVATSVGTGIQDTQYF.

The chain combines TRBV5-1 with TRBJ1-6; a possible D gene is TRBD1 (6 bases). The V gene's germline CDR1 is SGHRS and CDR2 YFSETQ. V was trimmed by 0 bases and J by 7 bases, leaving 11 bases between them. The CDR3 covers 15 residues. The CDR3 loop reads CASSLVYQGNSPLHF. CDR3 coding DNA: TGCGCCAGCAGCTTGGTTTACCAGGGGAATTCACCCCTCCACTTT.

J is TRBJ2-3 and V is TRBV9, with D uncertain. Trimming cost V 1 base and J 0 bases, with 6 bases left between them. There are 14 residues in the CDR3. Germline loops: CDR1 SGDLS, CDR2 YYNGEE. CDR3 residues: CASSVTASTDTQYF. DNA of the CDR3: TGTGCCAGCAGCGTAACAGCTAGCACAGATACGCAGTATTTT.

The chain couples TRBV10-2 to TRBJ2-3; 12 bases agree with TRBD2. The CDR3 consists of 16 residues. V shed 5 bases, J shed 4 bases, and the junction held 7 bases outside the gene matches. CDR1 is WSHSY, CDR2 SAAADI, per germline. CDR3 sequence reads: CASSTILAGGPDTQYF. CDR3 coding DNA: TGCGCCAGCAGTACAATCCTAGCGGGGGGGCCAGATACGCAGTATTTT.

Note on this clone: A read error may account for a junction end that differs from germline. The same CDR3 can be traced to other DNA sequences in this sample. CDR3 DNA sequence: TGTGCCAGCAGCTCCGGGTTTGGCGCTTTTTTT. Its translation: CASSSGFGAFF. The V call is TRBV5-6, the J call TRBJ1-1; no clear D gene. Per germline, CDR1 SGHDT and CDR2 YYEEEE. CDR3 length: 11 residues. The variable domain in full, completed from reference TRBV5-6 and TRBJ1-1, reads DAGVTQSPTHLIKTRGQQVTLRCSPKSGHDTVSWYQQALGQGPQFIFQYYEEEERQRGNFPDRFSGHQFPNYSSELNVNALLLGDSALYLCASSSGFGAFFGQGTRLTVV.

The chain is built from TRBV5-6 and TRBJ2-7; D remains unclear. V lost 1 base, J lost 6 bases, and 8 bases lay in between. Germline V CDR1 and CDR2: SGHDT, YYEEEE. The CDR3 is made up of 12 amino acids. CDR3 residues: CASSLSLGEQYF. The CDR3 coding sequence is TGTGCCAGCAGCTTGAGCCTCGGCGAGCAGTACTTC.

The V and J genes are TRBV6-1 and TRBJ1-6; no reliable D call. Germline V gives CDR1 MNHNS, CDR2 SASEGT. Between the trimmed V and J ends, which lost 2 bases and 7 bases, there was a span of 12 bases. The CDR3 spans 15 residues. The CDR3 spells CASSENPTRNSPLHF. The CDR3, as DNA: TGTGCCAGCAGTGAAAACCCCACTAGGAATTCACCCCTCCACTTT.

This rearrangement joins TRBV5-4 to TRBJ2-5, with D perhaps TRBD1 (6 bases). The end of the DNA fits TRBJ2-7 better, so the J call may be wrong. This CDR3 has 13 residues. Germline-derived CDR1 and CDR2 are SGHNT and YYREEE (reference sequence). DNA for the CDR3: TGTGCCAGCAGCCAAGGACAGCCTTACGAGCAGTACTTC. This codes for CASSQGQPYEQYF.

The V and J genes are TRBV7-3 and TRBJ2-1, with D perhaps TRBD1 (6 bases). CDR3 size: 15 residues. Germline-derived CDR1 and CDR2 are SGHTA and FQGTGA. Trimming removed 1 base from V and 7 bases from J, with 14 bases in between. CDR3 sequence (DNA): TGTGCCAGCAGCTTAAATATTGGCAGGGGTAATGAGCAGTTCTTC. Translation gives CASSLNIGRGNEQFF.

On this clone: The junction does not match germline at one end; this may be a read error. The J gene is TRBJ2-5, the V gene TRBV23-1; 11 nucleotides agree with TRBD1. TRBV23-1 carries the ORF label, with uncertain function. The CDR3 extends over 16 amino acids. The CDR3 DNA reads TGCGCCAGCAGTCAACCCTCGGACAGGGGGCAAGGGACCCAGTACTTC. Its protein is CASSQPSDRGQGTQYF.

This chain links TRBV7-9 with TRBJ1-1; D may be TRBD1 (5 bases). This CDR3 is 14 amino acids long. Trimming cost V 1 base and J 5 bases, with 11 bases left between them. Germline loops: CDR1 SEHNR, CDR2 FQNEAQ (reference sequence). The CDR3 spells CASSLVGGVTEAFF. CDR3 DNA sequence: TGTGCCAGCAGCTTAGTTGGGGGGGTTACTGAAGCTTTCTTT.

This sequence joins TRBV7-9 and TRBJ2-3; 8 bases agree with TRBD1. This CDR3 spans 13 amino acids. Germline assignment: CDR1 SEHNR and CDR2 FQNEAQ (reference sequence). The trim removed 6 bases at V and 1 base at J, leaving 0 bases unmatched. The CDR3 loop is CASRTGGTDTQYF. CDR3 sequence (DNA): TGTGCCAGCAGGACAGGGGGCACAGATACGCAGTATTTT.

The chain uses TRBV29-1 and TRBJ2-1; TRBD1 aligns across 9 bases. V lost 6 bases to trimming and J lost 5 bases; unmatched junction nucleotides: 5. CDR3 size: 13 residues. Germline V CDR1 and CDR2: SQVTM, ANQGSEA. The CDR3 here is CSVRTGANNEQFF. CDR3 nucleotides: TGCAGCGTCCGGACAGGGGCAAACAATGAGCAGTTCTTC.

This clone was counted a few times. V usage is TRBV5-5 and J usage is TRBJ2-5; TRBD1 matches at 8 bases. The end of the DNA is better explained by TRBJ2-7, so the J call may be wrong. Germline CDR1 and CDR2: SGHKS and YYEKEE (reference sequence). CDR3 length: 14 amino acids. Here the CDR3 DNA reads TGTGCCAGCAGTCAGGGGGCTAAGCTCTACGAGCAGTACTTC. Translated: CASSQGAKLYEQYF.

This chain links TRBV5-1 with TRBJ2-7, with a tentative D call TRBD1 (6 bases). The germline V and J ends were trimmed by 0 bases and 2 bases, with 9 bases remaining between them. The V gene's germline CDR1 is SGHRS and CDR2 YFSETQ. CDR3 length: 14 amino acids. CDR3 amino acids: CASSLGTDTYEQYF. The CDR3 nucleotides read TGCGCCAGCAGCTTGGGGACAGACACCTACGAGCAGTACTTC. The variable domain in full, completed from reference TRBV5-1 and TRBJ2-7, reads KAGVTQTPRYLIKTRGQQVTLSCSPISGHRSVSWYQQTPGQGLQFLFEYFSETQRNKGNFPGRFSGRQFSNSRSEMNVSTLELGDSALYLCASSLGTDTYEQYFGPGTRLTVT.

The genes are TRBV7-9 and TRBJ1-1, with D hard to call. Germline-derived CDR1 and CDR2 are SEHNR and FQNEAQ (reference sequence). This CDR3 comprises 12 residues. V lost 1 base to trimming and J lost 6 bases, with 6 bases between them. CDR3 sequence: CASSLGGSEAFF. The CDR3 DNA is TGTGCCAGCAGCTTAGGAGGTTCTGAAGCTTTCTTT.